This T cell receptor (beta chain) derives from a study of cytotoxic CD8 clonotypes in ibrutinib-treated CLL. The junction had 4 bases not matched to a gene; V was cut back by 5 bases and J by 1 base. Germline CDR1 reads SEHNR; CDR2 reads FQNEAQ (reference sequence). The CDR3 loop spans 14 amino acids. This clone was observed a handful of times. TCRdb's copy holds only in-frame clones and misses some; the assay was immunoSEQ multiplex PCR. Here the sample spans approximately 350,000 clones, 67% being singletons. This chain uses TRBV7-9 with TRBJ1-2; 7 bases line up with TRBD1. The sample here was PBMCs, taken after 36 months of ibrutinib treatment. The origin of this receptor is a human donor with chronic lymphocytic leukemia. The CDR3 coding sequence is TGTGCCAGCAGCGCCGGGACAGTTAACTATGGCTACACCTTC. Protein: CASSAGTVNYGYTF.